These T cell receptor beta chains were read from a single sample in a study of beta chain features in type 1 diabetes. Data came from immunoSEQ multiplex PCR; TCRdb stores just in-frame clones and leaves some out. The top ten clones hold roughly 0.098% of a sample with fewer than 650,000 clones, roughly 16% of them seen once. Sequencing input: naive CD4+ T cells from blood. These receptors were obtained from a man aged 18 to 29 in good health. The conserved cysteine and the conserved F or W are not part of the CDR3 here. D genes are given only for firm matches. Clone size, where shown, is once, few, many, or a class for clones that have expanded.

J gene: TRBJ2-3; D gene: TRBD2; CDR3 length: 15; clone size: .; V gene: TRBV4-1; CDR3 protein: ASSQLGLAESTDTQY
J gene: TRBJ2-5; D gene: TRBD1; CDR3 length: 11; clone size: .; V gene: TRBV18; CDR3 protein: ASSSDRAETQY
J gene: TRBJ1-3; D gene: .; CDR3 length: 13; clone size: .; V gene: TRBV18; CDR3 protein: ASSFDRISGNTIY
J gene: TRBJ1-2; D gene: .; CDR3 length: 10; clone size: .; V gene: TRBV2; CDR3 protein: ASNREAYGYT
J gene: TRBJ2-3; D gene: .; CDR3 length: 11; clone size: .; V gene: TRBV5-8; CDR3 protein: ASSSQPTDTQY
J gene: TRBJ2-3; D gene: .; CDR3 length: 13; clone size: few; V gene: TRBV4-3; CDR3 protein: ASSQGQVHADTQY
J gene: TRBJ2-3; D gene: .; CDR3 length: 14; clone size: .; V gene: TRBV5-4; CDR3 protein: ASSLGGELGTDTQY
J gene: TRBJ2-7; D gene: .; CDR3 length: 14; clone size: .; V gene: TRBV5-1; CDR3 protein: ASSSSAGQSSYEQY
J gene: TRBJ2-7; D gene: TRBD2; CDR3 length: 13; clone size: .; V gene: TRBV7-2; CDR3 protein: ASSLSGLARYEQY
J gene: TRBJ2-2; D gene: .; CDR3 length: 11; clone size: .; V gene: TRBV7-9; CDR3 protein: ASTPPGTGELF
J gene: TRBJ1-5; D gene: TRBD1; CDR3 length: 11; clone size: few; V gene: TRBV7-3; CDR3 protein: ASSWDRGQPQH
J gene: TRBJ1-1; D gene: .; CDR3 length: 12; clone size: .; V gene: TRBV7-9; CDR3 protein: ASSGDRVNTEAF
J gene: TRBJ2-7; D gene: TRBD2; CDR3 length: 12; clone size: few; V gene: TRBV5-4; CDR3 protein: ASSPTSGGYEQY
J gene: TRBJ1-1; D gene: TRBD1; CDR3 length: 13; clone size: .; V gene: TRBV6-6; CDR3 protein: ASSPGTGGRTEAF
J gene: TRBJ1-4; D gene: TRBD1; CDR3 length: 11; clone size: few; V gene: TRBV7-9; CDR3 protein: ASSRGLVEKLF
J gene: TRBJ1-1; D gene: .; CDR3 length: 11; clone size: .; V gene: TRBV12-5; CDR3 protein: ASGLGEWTEAF
J gene: TRBJ2-1; D gene: .; CDR3 length: 9; clone size: few; V gene: TRBV28; CDR3 protein: GRLGVNEQF
J gene: TRBJ2-3; D gene: TRBD1; CDR3 length: 13; clone size: .; V gene: TRBV15; CDR3 protein: ATSREGQGSDTQY
J gene: TRBJ1-3; D gene: .; CDR3 length: 14; clone size: few; V gene: TRBV12-5; CDR3 protein: ASGLNTGNSGNTIY
J gene: TRBJ2-5; D gene: .; CDR3 length: 12; clone size: once; V gene: TRBV19; CDR3 protein: ASRRGVDQETQY
J gene: TRBJ2-4; D gene: .; CDR3 length: 13; clone size: .; V gene: TRBV5-8; CDR3 protein: ASSLYRLAKNIQY
J gene: TRBJ2-3; D gene: .; CDR3 length: 15; clone size: .; V gene: TRBV9; CDR3 protein: ASSVGGGPSSTDTQY
J gene: TRBJ2-1; D gene: .; CDR3 length: 10; clone size: many; V gene: TRBV21-1; CDR3 protein: ASSTGTPEQF
J gene: TRBJ1-2; D gene: .; CDR3 length: 9; clone size: .; V gene: TRBV30; CDR3 protein: ASGNNYGYT
J gene: TRBJ2-7; D gene: .; CDR3 length: 11; clone size: .; V gene: TRBV9; CDR3 protein: ASSVDQGYEQY
J gene: TRBJ2-7; D gene: .; CDR3 length: 12; clone size: .; V gene: TRBV27; CDR3 protein: ASSPLRAGGEQY
J gene: TRBJ2-3; D gene: TRBD2; CDR3 length: 14; clone size: .; V gene: TRBV6-6; CDR3 protein: ASSFIAGGPTDTQY
J gene: TRBJ1-1; D gene: TRBD1; CDR3 length: 13; clone size: few; V gene: TRBV25-1; CDR3 protein: ASSPWDSENTEAF
J gene: TRBJ2-7; D gene: TRBD2; CDR3 length: 14; clone size: few; V gene: TRBV6-5; CDR3 protein: ASSYAGLAGSYEQY
J gene: TRBJ2-7; D gene: .; CDR3 length: 9; clone size: .; V gene: TRBV29-1; CDR3 protein: SVVTGREQY
J gene: TRBJ2-1; D gene: .; CDR3 length: 12; clone size: few; V gene: TRBV27; CDR3 protein: ASSYQTGLNEQF
J gene: TRBJ2-7; D gene: TRBD1; CDR3 length: 12; clone size: .; V gene: TRBV27; CDR3 protein: ASSLWGQGREQY
J gene: TRBJ2-7; D gene: TRBD1; CDR3 length: 13; clone size: .; V gene: TRBV9; CDR3 protein: ASSVGGRGNYEQY
J gene: TRBJ2-7; D gene: TRBD1; CDR3 length: 13; clone size: .; V gene: TRBV14; CDR3 protein: ASSPTGTGTYEQY
J gene: TRBJ2-3; D gene: .; CDR3 length: 11; clone size: few; V gene: TRBV7-8; CDR3 protein: ASSLLPADTQY
J gene: TRBJ2-5; D gene: TRBD2; CDR3 length: 12; clone size: .; V gene: TRBV4-3; CDR3 protein: ASSQAGGKETQY
J gene: TRBJ2-7; D gene: TRBD1; CDR3 length: 12; clone size: few; V gene: TRBV25-1; CDR3 protein: ASSAPTGSYEQY
J gene: TRBJ2-7; D gene: TRBD1; CDR3 length: 14; clone size: few; V gene: TRBV5-6; CDR3 protein: ASSKDRELRNGEQY
J gene: TRBJ1-3; D gene: .; CDR3 length: 15; clone size: few; V gene: TRBV30; CDR3 protein: ACLGSSVLKSGNTIY